The 2 T cell receptor beta chains in this list originate from one sample, sequenced in a study of blood T cell repertoires in COVID-19. Using immunoSEQ multiplex PCR, the repertoire was profiled, and TCRdb retains in-frame clones only, with some absent. The data contain about 150,000 clones, around 83% of them seen just once; the ten biggest clones take up 12%. The specimen sequenced was peripheral blood. The receptors were sampled from an older woman with COVID-19, enrolled during active disease.

This clone was seen only a few times. The chain joins TRBV5-1 to TRBJ1-1; D is perhaps TRBD1 (5 bases). This CDR3 is built from 16 residues. V lost 2 bases to trimming and J lost 1 base, with 15 bases between them. Germline V gene sequence: CDR1 SGHRS, CDR2 YFSETQ. In DNA form, the CDR3 reads TGCGCCAGCAGCTTATCAGGGCGCCAGGAGAACACTGAAGCTTTCTTT. This sequence encodes CASSLSGRQENTEAFF. The full variable domain, rest sourced from reference TRBV5-1 and TRBJ1-1, is KAGVTQTPRYLIKTRGQQVTLSCSPISGHRSVSWYQQTPGQGLQFLFEYFSETQRNKGNFPGRFSGRQFSNSRSEMNVSTLELGDSALYLCASSLSGRQENTEAFFGQGTRLTVV.

The rearrangement joins TRBV18 to TRBJ2-2, with TRBD1 matching over 11 bases. Germline values: CDR1 KGHSH, CDR2 LQKENI. With 3 bases clipped from V and 4 bases from J, the junction kept 7 bases outside the gene matches. The CDR3 extends over 17 amino acids. CDR3 protein: CASSPRTGGSGTGELFF. CDR3 DNA sequence: TGTGCCAGCTCACCGAGGACAGGGGGCAGTGGCACCGGGGAGCTGTTTTTT.